This TCR beta chain was documented in a study of cytomegalovirus exposure and HLA in healthy donors. Study details: About 180 million T cells yielded 110 million or so unique TCR beta sequences in earlier analysis. The early release's HLA-typed donors yielded 65 million to 85 million unique TCRs.

J gave up 0 bases and V 5 bases, and 7 bases lay outside the gene matches. The CDR3 has 15 amino acids. In germline, CDR1 is MGHDK, CDR2 SYGVNS. The study ran its PCR with 60 Vbeta and 13 Jbeta primers. This table comes from immunoSEQ multiplex PCR, and its TCRdb copy is limited to in-frame clones, with some not included. The table records 100,000 to 150,000 clones, 81% of them present only once. For this clone: Its antigen is not identified.

Study-wide findings and caveats: Specificity for CMV antigens was confirmed in vitro for three of the CMV-associated chains.

This sequence originates from a man younger than 35 in good health and CMV-seronegative. This chain connects TRBV25-1 to TRBJ2-7, with 7 bases fitting TRBD1. What was sequenced was PBMCs. The CDR3 nucleotides are TGTGCCAGCAGTTCAGCGAACAGGGGCTCCTACGAGCAGTACTTC. It yields the protein CASSSANRGSYEQYF.